These 27 T cell receptor beta chains were all obtained from the same sample, sequenced in a study of CD8 T cells in ankylosing spondylitis. Study-wide results and limits: Characteristic of ankylosing spondylitis blood, it appeared, was a TCR beta motif comprising roughly eight highly homologous variants.

Their antigens remain unidentified. TCRdb re-called the 5' RACE reads through MiXCR, storing one row per CDR3 protein. The data hold 400,000 to 450,000 distinct CDR3 sequences, with 15% to 20% observed a single time. The sequencing input was blood, either unsorted or a sorted T cell fraction (not recorded which). Every receptor here comes from a male donor with ankylosing spondylitis.

This clonotype was counted only a few times. The gene calls are TRBV7-9 and TRBJ2-5; D is uncertain. V was cut by 3 bases and J by 6 bases, with 14 bases left in between. Per germline, CDR1 SEHNR and CDR2 FQNEAQ (reference sequence). The CDR3 contains 14 residues. CDR3 amino acids: CASSLAAALKTQYF. CDR3 nucleotides: TGTGCCAGCAGCTTGGCAGCCGCGTTGAAGACCCAGTACTTC.

The rearrangement joins TRBV2 to TRBJ1-5; D possibly corresponds to TRBD1 (6 bases). Germline loops: CDR1 SNHLY, CDR2 FYNNEI. V lost 5 bases and J lost 1, with 15 bases in between. This CDR3 contains 16 residues. DNA for the CDR3: TGTGCCAGCAGTCTGGTCGGGGGCGAAAGCAATCAGCCCCAGCATTTT. Its translation: CASSLVGGESNQPQHF.

The chain carries TRBV6-5 and TRBJ2-1; D uncertain. Germline-derived CDR1 and CDR2 are MNHEY and SVGAGI. This CDR3 comprises 12 residues. The V end was cut by 0 bases, the J end by 9 bases, with 6 bases between. The CDR3 sequence is CASSYSGLEQFF. CDR3 bases: TGTGCCAGCAGTTACTCAGGGCTTGAGCAGTTCTTC.

The chain has TRBV2 and TRBJ1-1; D gene ambiguous. The CDR3 is 14 amino acids. Germline values: CDR1 SNHLY, CDR2 FYNNEI. The V end was cut by 2 bases, the J end by 1 base, with 8 bases between. CDR3 protein: CASSETLGNTEAFF. CDR3 DNA sequence: TGTGCCAGCAGTGAAACCCTGGGGAACACTGAAGCTTTCTTT.

The V call is TRBV4-3, the J call TRBJ1-3, with D possibly TRBD1 on 6 matching bases. The germline V and J ends were trimmed by 0 bases and 8 bases, with 14 bases remaining between them. The CDR3 sequence is 15 residues long. Germline V gives CDR1 LGHNA, CDR2 YSLEER. CDR3 amino acids: CASSQDRGAADTIYF. CDR3 nucleotide sequence: TGCGCCAGCAGCCAAGATCGGGGGGCGGCCGACACCATATATTTT.

This clonotype came up many times. The chain recombines TRBV7-2 with TRBJ2-1, with 8 bases fitting TRBD1. Germline loops: CDR1 SGHTA, CDR2 FQGNSA. CDR3 length: 15 residues. V lost 3 bases, J lost 2 bases, and 3 bases stayed unmatched. This CDR3 is CASSLTGAAYNEQFF. CDR3 in DNA: TGTGCCAGCAGCTTGACAGGGGCCGCCTACAATGAGCAGTTCTTC.

This sequence joins TRBV24-1 and TRBJ2-1; D ambiguous. Germline assignment: CDR1 KGHDR and CDR2 SFDVKD. This CDR3 has 15 residues. Deletions cut 4 bases from V and 4 bases from J, with 13 bases between. CDR3 region: CATSEPRRDYNEQFF. In DNA, the CDR3 is TGTGCCACCAGTGAGCCGAGGCGCGATTACAATGAGCAGTTCTTC.

The V call is TRBV15, the J call TRBJ1-2; D not resolved. There are 11 residues in the CDR3. Germline V CDR1 and CDR2: LNHNV, YYDKDF (reference sequence). With 5 bases removed from V and 5 bases from J, the gap between germline ends came to 6 bases. The CDR3: CATSDTYGYTF. In nucleotides, the CDR3 is TGTGCCACCAGCGACACGTATGGCTACACCTTC.

The rearrangement links TRBV10-3 to TRBJ2-7, with 11 bases identical to TRBD2. Trimming cost V 6 bases and J 3 bases; bases outside gene matches: 1. The CDR3 has 13 residues. In germline, CDR1 is ENHRY, CDR2 SYGVKD. The CDR3 here is CAIRGLADYEQYF. As DNA, the CDR3 is TGTGCCATCAGGGGACTAGCGGACTACGAGCAGTACTTC.

This chain connects TRBV19 to TRBJ2-2; D is unresolved. V was trimmed by 5 bases and J by 6 bases, leaving 13 bases between them. CDR3 length: 14 residues. The germline V gene has CDR1 LNHDA and CDR2 SQIVND (reference sequence). The CDR3 protein is CASSSAGVAGELFF. CDR3 in DNA: TGTGCCAGTAGTTCTGCAGGTGTGGCCGGGGAGCTGTTTTTT.

The sample holds a few counts of this clonotype. The chain employs TRBV12-3 or TRBV12-4 and TRBJ1-2; no clear D gene. V was shortened by 2 bases and J by 5 bases, with 18 bases between the two germline ends. The CDR3 runs 16 residues. For the CDR3, the DNA is TGTGCCAGCAGTTTATCTGGTGTCTCTTCCCAATATGGCTACACCTTC. Translated: CASSLSGVSSQYGYTF.

The rearrangement uses TRBV10-3 and TRBJ2-5; D is undetermined. Germline CDR1 reads ENHRY; CDR2 reads SYGVKD. The CDR3 is made up of 14 amino acids. V lost 4 bases and J 7 bases, leaving 16 bases between the germline ends. The CDR3 loop reads CAISVVPFPRTQYF. The CDR3 DNA reads as TGTGCCATCAGTGTGGTCCCATTCCCACGGACCCAGTACTTC.

The rearrangement links TRBV4-3 to TRBJ2-3; 11 nucleotides align to TRBD2. Unmatched junction bases numbered 4, after V lost 3 bases and J lost 2 bases. The germline gives CDR1 LGHNA, CDR2 YSLEER. The CDR3 has 16 amino acids. The CDR3 loop is CASSQSSGRSTDTQYF. CDR3 DNA: TGCGCCAGCAGCCAGTCTAGCGGGAGGTCCACAGATACGCAGTATTTT.

This clonotype has ten or more counts. The chain uses TRBV29-1 and TRBJ2-7, with 7 bases fitting TRBD1. The J segment lost 5 bases and the V segment lost 7 bases, leaving 8 bases of the junction unmatched. CDR3 size: 12 residues. Germline CDR1 reads SQVTM; CDR2 reads ANQGSEA. Here the CDR3 reads CSATTGSHEQYF. The CDR3 DNA follows: TGCAGCGCTACGACAGGGTCCCACGAGCAGTACTTC.

This clonotype appeared a few times. The chain joins TRBV20-1 to TRBJ1-1; perhaps TRBD1 as D (6 bases). The V gene lost 6 bases and the J gene lost 10 bases, with 15 bases spanning the gap. The CDR3 length is 11 residues. The V gene's germline CDR1 is DFQATT and CDR2 SNEGSKA (reference sequence). The CDR3 loop reads CSAPRDKVAFF. In DNA form, the CDR3 reads TGCAGTGCACCCCGGGACAAGGTAGCTTTCTTT.

The chain employs TRBV6-1 and TRBJ1-1; perhaps TRBD1 as D (5 bases). The CDR3 has 15 residues. V lost 8 bases and J lost 4, with 20 bases in between. Germline lookup yields CDR1 MNHNS and CDR2 SASEGT. The CDR3 reads CASSRDGLGGTEAFF. Here the CDR3 DNA reads TGTGCCAGCTCAAGGGACGGTCTGGGGGGCACTGAAGCTTTCTTT.

This clonotype appeared many times. This sequence joins TRBV20-1 and TRBJ1-4; D may be TRBD1 (5 bases). V lost 3 bases and J 5 bases, leaving 13 bases between the germline ends. The CDR3 is 14 amino acids. Germline V gene data show CDR1 as DFQATT and CDR2 as SNEGSKA (reference sequence). In nucleotides, the CDR3 is TGCAGTGCTAGTCCGGGACGGAAAAATGAAAAACTGTTTTTT. Translating it yields CSASPGRKNEKLFF.

V gene TRBV7-2 combines with J gene TRBJ1-2; TRBD1 might be the D (6 bases). The CDR3 totals 15 residues. Germline CDR1 is SGHTA and CDR2 is FQGNSA. Trimming removed 1 base at V and 4 bases at J, with 13 bases between. Here the CDR3 DNA reads TGTGCCAGCAGCTTAGATAAGGGGGGCGGCTATGGCTACACCTTC. The encoded protein is CASSLDKGGGYGYTF.

The table lists this clonotype with a few counts. This chain uses TRBV20-1 with TRBJ1-5, with D perhaps matching TRBD1 (5 bases). CDR3 length equals 14 residues. CDR1 and CDR2 (germline): DFQATT, SNEGSKA (reference sequence). With 5 bases removed from V and 0 bases from J, the gap between germline ends came to 11 bases. The CDR3 DNA follows: TGCAGTGCTCAGGCAGGGCGTAGCAATCAGCCCCAGCATTTT. Its translation: CSAQAGRSNQPQHF.

This clonotype occurred a few times. The genes are TRBV5-1 and TRBJ2-7; tentative D call: TRBD1 (6 bases). V shed 4 bases and J shed 4 bases, with 9 bases lying between them. Germline V gives CDR1 SGHRS, CDR2 YFSETQ. CDR3 length: 12 amino acids. The CDR3 reads CASSTGLYEQYF. For the CDR3, the DNA is TGCGCCAGCAGCACAGGGTTGTACGAGCAGTACTTC.

This chain links TRBV20-1 with TRBJ1-6; D gene unclear. CDR3 size: 13 residues. V gave up 7 bases and J gave up 1 base, with 8 bases separating them. Germline CDR1 is DFQATT and CDR2 is SNEGSKA (reference sequence). CDR3 in amino acids: CSVVGSYNSPLHF. The CDR3 nucleotides are TGCAGTGTTGTTGGGTCCTATAATTCACCCCTCCACTTT.

This clonotype was picked up a small number of times. The rearrangement joins TRBV5-1 to TRBJ2-1; perhaps TRBD1 as D (7 bases). Trimming cost V 1 base and J 1 base, with 12 bases left between them. The CDR3 loop spans 16 amino acids. Germline loops: CDR1 SGHRS, CDR2 YFSETQ. The CDR3 nucleotides are TGCGCCAGCAGCTTGCTTCAGGGGGGTTCCTACAATGAGCAGTTCTTC. Protein product: CASSLLQGGSYNEQFF.

This clonotype was detected ten times or more. This rearrangement joins TRBV4-1 to TRBJ2-7, with D maybe TRBD1 (5 bases). V was cut by 2 bases and J by 1 base, with 15 bases left in between. Germline loops: CDR1 MGHRA, CDR2 YSYEKL. CDR3 length: 16 amino acids. The CDR3 DNA is TGCGCCAGCAGCCAACTGGACATCTTTTCTTCCTACGAGCAGTACTTC. Protein product: CASSQLDIFSSYEQYF.

The chain employs TRBV6-2 or TRBV6-3 and TRBJ2-1; D is uncertain. The V end was cut by 6 bases, the J end by 9 bases, with 21 bases between. The CDR3 runs to 15 residues. Per the germline V gene, CDR1 is MNHEY and CDR2 is SVGEGT. The CDR3 region is CASRESGLGIGEQFF. The CDR3 DNA sequence: TGTGCCAGCAGGGAGTCCGGGCTAGGTATCGGTGAGCAGTTCTTC.

This clonotype has just a few counts. CDR3 in amino acids: CASSREMGGATYEQYF. CDR3 DNA sequence: TGTGCCAGCAGCCGGGAGATGGGAGGGGCCACCTACGAGCAGTACTTC. The chain combines TRBV4-2 with TRBJ2-7, with TRBD2 identical over 7 bases. This CDR3 is 16 amino acids long. V trimming: 4 bases; J trimming: 2 bases; junction bases outside the gene matches: 11. Germline values: CDR1 LGHNA, CDR2 YNFKEQ.

This clonotype was seen only a few times. In nucleotides, the CDR3 is TGTGCCAGCAGCTCGCGACGGACGGGGAATAATTCACCCCTCCACTTT. Translating it yields CASSSRRTGNNSPLHF. The chain carries TRBV5-6 and TRBJ1-6, with D hard to call. Per the germline V gene, CDR1 is SGHDT and CDR2 is YYEEEE. CDR3 length equals 16 residues. V was clipped by 3 bases and J by 5 bases, with 15 bases between them.

This clonotype was counted between two and nine times. The CDR3 DNA is TGCGCCAGCAGCCAAGATCTGTGGGAGGGCTATGGCTACACCTTC. Its protein is CASSQDLWEGYGYTF. The chain uses TRBV4-1 and TRBJ1-2; D is unclear. This CDR3 comprises 15 residues. V lost 0 bases to trimming and J lost 4 bases, with 12 bases between them. Germline lookup yields CDR1 MGHRA and CDR2 YSYEKL.